This T cell receptor (beta chain) derives from a study of cytomegalovirus exposure and HLA in healthy donors. On this clone itself: Its antigen is currently unknown.

13 Jbeta primers and 60 Vbeta primers were used for the PCR. This table comes from immunoSEQ multiplex PCR, and its TCRdb copy is limited to in-frame clones, with some not included. Of 100,000 to 150,000 clones listed, more than 55% are singletons. Study results and limitations: Usually a TCR sequence was rare, but some public TCRs were found in many donors. Data from an earlier analysis indicated that most TCR beta V segments were productive either about 87% or about 30% of the time. In a later analysis, compared with equally common non-associated chains, HLA-associated beta chains were more expanded. For cytomegalovirus status, the classifier reportedly gave diagnoses with high specificity and sensitivity.

The CDR3 contains 13 residues. V was shortened by 0 bases and J by 4 bases, with 6 bases between the two germline ends. Germline lookup yields CDR1 MGHDK and CDR2 SYGVNS. The sequenced sample was PBMCs. This chain connects TRBV25-1 to TRBJ1-2; D call uncertain. This TCR came from a man between 18 and 35 years old in good health and CMV-seronegative. The CDR3: CASSEYAGYGYTF. CDR3 in DNA: TGTGCCAGCAGTGAATATGCCGGCTATGGCTACACCTTC.